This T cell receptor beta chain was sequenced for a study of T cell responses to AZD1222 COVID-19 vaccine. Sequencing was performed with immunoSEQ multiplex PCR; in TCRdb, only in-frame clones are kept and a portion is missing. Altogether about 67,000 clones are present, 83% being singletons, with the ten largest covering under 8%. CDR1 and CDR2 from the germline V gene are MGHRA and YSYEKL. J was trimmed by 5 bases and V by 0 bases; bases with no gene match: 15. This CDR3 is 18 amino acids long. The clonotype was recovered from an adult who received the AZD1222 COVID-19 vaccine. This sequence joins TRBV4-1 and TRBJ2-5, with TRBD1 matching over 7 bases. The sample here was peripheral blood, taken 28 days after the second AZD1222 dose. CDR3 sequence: CASSQDPPGQPDGETQYF. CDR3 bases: TGCGCCAGCAGCCAAGATCCCCCGGGACAGCCCGACGGGGAGACCCAGTACTTC.